The clone carrying this T cell receptor (beta chain) was seen at least ten times. Its specificity is unknown. Every one of the donors was a healthy Caucasian. Unique molecular identifiers were in the cDNA, with template-switch universal primer binding. TCRdb recomputed calls from the 5' RACE reads with MiXCR, one row per CDR3 protein. This sample has hundreds of thousands of distinct CDR3 sequences, with 8.6% found just once. This entry comes from a study of identical twins. This CDR3 spans 15 amino acids. The junction had 4 bases not matched to a gene; V was cut back by 2 bases and J by 1 base. Germline-derived CDR1 and CDR2 are SGDLS and YYNGEE. Study outcomes and limitations: Within cord blood, abundant beta clonotypes carried fewer insertions, but memory repertoires showed no such trend. Invariant populations such as MAIT and iNKT cells could partly muddle zero-insertion analyses.

These data were also reused for a study on yellow fever vaccine responses in identical twins.

This clonotype was sampled from a young woman in good health. Source material: PBMCs. The chain has TRBV9 and TRBJ2-3; 7 nucleotides agree with TRBD1. The CDR3 here is CASSVGQRGTDTQYF. DNA of the CDR3: TGTGCCAGCAGCGTGGGACAGAGGGGCACAGATACGCAGTATTTT.